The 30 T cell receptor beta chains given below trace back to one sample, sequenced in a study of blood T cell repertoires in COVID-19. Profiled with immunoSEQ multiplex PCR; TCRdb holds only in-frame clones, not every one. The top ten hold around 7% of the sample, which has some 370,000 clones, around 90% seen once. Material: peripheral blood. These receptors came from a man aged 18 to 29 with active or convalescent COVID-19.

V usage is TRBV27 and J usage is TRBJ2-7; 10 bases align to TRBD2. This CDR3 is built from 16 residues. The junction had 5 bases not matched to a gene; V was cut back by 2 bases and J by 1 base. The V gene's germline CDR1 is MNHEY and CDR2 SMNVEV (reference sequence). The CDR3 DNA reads TGTGCCAGCAGTTTAGGGGCTAGCGGGAGTTCCTACGAGCAGTACTTC. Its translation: CASSLGASGSSYEQYF.

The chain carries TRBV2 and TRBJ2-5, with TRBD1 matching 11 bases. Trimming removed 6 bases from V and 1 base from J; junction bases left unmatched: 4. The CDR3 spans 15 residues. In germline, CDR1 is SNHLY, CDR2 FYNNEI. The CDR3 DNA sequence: TGTGCCAGCAGCTTGGGGACAGGGGGCCAAGAGACCCAGTACTTC. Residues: CASSLGTGGQETQYF.

The CDR3 is CASSLGSYYNSPLHF. For the CDR3, the DNA is TGTGCCAGCAGCTTAGGCAGTTACTATAATTCACCCCTCCACTTT. V and J are TRBV11-2 and TRBJ1-6, with unresolved D. The CDR3 loop spans 15 amino acids. Trimming pared 1 base from V and 3 bases from J, leaving 7 bases between. The germline gives CDR1 SGHAT, CDR2 FQNNGV.

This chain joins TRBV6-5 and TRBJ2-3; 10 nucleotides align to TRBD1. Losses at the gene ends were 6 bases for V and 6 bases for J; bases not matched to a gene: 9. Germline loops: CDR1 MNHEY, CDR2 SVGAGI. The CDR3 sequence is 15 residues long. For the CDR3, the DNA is TGTGCCAGCAGGCCGACAGGGGGCGTTATGGATACGCAGTATTTT. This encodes CASRPTGGVMDTQYF.

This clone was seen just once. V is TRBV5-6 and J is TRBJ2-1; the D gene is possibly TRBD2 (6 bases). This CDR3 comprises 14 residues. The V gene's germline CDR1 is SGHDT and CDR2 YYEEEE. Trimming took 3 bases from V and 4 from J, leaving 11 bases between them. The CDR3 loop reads CASSWEDYYNEQFF. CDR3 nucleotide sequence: TGTGCCAGCAGCTGGGAGGACTATTACAATGAGCAGTTCTTC.

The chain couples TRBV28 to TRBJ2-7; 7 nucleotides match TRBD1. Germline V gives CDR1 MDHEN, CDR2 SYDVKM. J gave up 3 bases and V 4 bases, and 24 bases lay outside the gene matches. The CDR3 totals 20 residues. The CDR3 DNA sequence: TGTGCCAGCAGTTCCTTCAGTCAAGAGGGGGCAGTATCCCACCTCTACGAGCAGTACTTC. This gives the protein CASSSFSQEGAVSHLYEQYF.

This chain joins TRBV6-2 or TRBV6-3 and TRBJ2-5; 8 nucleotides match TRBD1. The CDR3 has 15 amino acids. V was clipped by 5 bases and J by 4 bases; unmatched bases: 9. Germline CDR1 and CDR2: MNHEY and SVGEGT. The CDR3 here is CASSPQGARGETQYF. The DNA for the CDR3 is TGTGCCAGCAGTCCGCAGGGGGCGCGGGGAGAGACCCAGTACTTC.

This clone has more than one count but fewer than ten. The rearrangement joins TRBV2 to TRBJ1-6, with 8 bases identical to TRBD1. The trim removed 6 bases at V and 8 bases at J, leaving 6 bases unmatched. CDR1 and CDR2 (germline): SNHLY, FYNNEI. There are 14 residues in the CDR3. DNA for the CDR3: TGTGCCAGCAGGGCAGGGGGCTTATATTCACCCCTCCACTTT. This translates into CASRAGGLYSPLHF.

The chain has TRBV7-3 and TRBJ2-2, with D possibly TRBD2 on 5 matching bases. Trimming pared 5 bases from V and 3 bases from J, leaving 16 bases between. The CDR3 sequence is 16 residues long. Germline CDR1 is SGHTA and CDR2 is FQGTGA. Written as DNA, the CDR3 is TGTGCCAGCAGCCCCCGTTTTCAGGAGGACACCGGGGAGCTGTTTTTT. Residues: CASSPRFQEDTGELFF.

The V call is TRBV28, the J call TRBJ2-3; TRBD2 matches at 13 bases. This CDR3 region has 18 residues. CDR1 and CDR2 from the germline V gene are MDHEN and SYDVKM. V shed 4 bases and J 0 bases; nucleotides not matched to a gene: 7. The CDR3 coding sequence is TGTGCCAGCAGTTCCCTAGGACTAGCGGGGGCTAGCACAGATACGCAGTATTTT. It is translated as CASSSLGLAGASTDTQYF.

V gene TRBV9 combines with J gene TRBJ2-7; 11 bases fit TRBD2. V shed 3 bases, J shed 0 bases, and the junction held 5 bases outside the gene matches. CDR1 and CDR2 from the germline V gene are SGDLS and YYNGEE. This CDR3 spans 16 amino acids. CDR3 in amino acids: CASSALAGGHSYEQYF. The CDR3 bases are TGTGCCAGCAGCGCCCTAGCGGGGGGCCACTCCTACGAGCAGTACTTC.

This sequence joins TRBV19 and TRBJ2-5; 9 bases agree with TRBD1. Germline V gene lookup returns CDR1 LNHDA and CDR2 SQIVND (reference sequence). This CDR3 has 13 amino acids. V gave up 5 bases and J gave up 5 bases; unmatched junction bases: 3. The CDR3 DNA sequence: TGTGCCAGTAGTCCGGGACAGGGTGAGACCCAGTACTTC. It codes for CASSPGQGETQYF.

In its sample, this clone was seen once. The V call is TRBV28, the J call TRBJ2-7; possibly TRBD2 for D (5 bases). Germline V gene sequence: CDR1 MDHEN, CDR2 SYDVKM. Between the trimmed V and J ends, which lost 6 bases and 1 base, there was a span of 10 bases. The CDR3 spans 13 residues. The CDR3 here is CASRVRRSYEQYF. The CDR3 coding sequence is TGTGCCAGCAGAGTCAGGAGGTCCTACGAGCAGTACTTC.

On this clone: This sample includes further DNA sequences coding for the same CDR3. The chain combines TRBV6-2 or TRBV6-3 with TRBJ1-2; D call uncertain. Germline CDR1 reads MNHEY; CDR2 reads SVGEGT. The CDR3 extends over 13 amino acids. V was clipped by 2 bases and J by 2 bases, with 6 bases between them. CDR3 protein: CASSYSLNYGYTF. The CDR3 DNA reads TGTGCCAGCAGTTACAGCCTCAACTATGGCTACACCTTC.

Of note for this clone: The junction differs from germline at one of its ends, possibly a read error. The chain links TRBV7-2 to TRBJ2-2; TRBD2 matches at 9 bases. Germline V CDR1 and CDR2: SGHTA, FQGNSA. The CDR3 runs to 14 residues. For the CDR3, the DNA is TGTGCCTCAAGGGCTAGCGGGAACGCCGGGGAGCTGTTTTTT. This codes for CASRASGNAGELFF.

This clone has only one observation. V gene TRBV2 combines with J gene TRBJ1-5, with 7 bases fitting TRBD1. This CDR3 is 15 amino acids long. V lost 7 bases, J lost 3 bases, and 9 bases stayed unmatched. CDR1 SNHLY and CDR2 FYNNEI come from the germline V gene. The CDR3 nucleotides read TGTGCCAGCAACTTGGAGGGGGCATTCAATCAGCCCCAGCATTTT. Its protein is CASNLEGAFNQPQHF.

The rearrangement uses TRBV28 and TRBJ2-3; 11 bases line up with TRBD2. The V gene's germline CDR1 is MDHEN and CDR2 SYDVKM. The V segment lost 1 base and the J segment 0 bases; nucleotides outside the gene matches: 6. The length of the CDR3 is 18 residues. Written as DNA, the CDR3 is TGTGCCAGCAGTTTATCTAGGGGGACTAGCGGCAGCACAGATACGCAGTATTTT. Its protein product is CASSLSRGTSGSTDTQYF.

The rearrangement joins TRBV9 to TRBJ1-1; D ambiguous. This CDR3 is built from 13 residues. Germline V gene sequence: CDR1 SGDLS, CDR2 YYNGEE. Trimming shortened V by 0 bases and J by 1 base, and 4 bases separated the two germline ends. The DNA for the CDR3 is TGTGCCAGCAGCGTAGAACAGAACACTGAAGCTTTCTTT. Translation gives CASSVEQNTEAFF.

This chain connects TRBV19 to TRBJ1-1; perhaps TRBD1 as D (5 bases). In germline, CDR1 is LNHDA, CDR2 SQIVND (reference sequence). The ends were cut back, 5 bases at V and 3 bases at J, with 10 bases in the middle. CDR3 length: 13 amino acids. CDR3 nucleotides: TGTGCCAGTAGTGCCGGGACTTACACTGAAGCTTTCTTT. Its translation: CASSAGTYTEAFF.

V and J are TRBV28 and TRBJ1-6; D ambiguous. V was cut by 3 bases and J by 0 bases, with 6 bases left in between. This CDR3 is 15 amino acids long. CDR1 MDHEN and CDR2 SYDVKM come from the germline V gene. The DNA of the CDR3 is TGTGCCAGCAGTTTCCGGAGCTCCTATAATTCACCCCTCCACTTT. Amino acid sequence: CASSFRSSYNSPLHF. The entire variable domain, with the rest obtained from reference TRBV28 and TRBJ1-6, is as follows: DVKVTQSSRYLVKRTGEKVFLECVQDMDHENMFWYRQDPGLGLRLIYFSYDVKMKEKGDIPEGYSVSREKKERFSLILESASTNQTSMYLCASSFRSSYNSPLHFGNGTRLTVT.

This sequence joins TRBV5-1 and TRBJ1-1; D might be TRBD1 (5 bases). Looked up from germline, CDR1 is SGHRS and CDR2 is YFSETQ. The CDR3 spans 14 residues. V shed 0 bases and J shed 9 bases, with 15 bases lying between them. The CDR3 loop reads CASSLVSTGRKAFF. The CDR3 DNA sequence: TGCGCCAGCAGCTTGGTATCCACAGGCAGAAAAGCTTTCTTT.

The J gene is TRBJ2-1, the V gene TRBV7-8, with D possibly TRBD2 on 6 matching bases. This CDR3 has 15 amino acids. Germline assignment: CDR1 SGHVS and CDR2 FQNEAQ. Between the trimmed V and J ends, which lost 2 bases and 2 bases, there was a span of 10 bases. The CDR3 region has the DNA TGTGCCAGCAGCTTAATGGGAGGACCCTACAATGAGCAGTTCTTC. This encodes CASSLMGGPYNEQFF.

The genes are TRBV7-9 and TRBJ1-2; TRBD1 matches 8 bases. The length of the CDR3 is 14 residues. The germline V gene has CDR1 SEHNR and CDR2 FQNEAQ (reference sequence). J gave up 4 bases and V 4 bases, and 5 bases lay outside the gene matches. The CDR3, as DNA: TGTGCCAGCAGCTACGGACAGGGCGGCTATGGCTACACCTTC. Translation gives CASSYGQGGYGYTF.

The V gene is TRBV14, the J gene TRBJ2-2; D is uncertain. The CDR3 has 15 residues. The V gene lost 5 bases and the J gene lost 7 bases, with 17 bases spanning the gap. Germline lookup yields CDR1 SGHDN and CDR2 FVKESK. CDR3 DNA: TGTGCCAGCAGCAAAGGCAGATATGAATTCGGGGAGCTGTTTTTT. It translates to CASSKGRYEFGELFF.

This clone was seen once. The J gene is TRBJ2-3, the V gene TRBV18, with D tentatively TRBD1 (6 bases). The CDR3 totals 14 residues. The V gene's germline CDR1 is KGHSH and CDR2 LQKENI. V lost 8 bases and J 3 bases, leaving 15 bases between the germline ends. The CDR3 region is CASPTKQGTDTQYF. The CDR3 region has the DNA TGTGCCAGCCCAACCAAGCAGGGGACAGATACGCAGTATTTT.

CDR3 in DNA: TGTGCCAGCAGAGCGATTGGGGGGTTAACGGGGCAGTACTTC. Translating it yields CASRAIGGLTGQYF. The rearrangement links TRBV5-8 to TRBJ2-7; the D gene is possibly TRBD2 (6 bases). Per germline, CDR1 SGHTS and CDR2 YDEGEE. This CDR3 comprises 14 residues. V lost 5 bases and J lost 9, with 21 bases in between. The whole variable domain, filled in from reference TRBV5-8 and TRBJ2-7, reads EAGVTQSPTHLIKTRGQQATLRCSPISGHTSVYWYQQALGLGLQFLLWYDEGEERNRGNFPPRFSGRQFPNYSSELNVNALELEDSALYLCASRAIGGLTGQYFGPGTRLTVT.

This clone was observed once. The CDR3 loop reads CASSPHRQPNYEQYF. The CDR3 DNA sequence: TGTGCCAGCAGCCCCCATAGACAGCCGAACTACGAGCAGTACTTC. The chain combines TRBV6-5 with TRBJ2-7; possibly TRBD1 for D (5 bases). Germline assignment: CDR1 MNHEY and CDR2 SVGAGI. This CDR3 contains 15 residues. With 6 bases removed from V and 3 bases from J, the gap between germline ends came to 18 bases.

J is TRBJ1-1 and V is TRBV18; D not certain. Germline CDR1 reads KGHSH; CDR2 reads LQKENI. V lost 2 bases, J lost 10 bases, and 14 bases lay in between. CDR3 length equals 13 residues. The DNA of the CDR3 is TGTGCCAGCTCACCATCCACTGATCTACCAGCTTTCTTT. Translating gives CASSPSTDLPAFF.

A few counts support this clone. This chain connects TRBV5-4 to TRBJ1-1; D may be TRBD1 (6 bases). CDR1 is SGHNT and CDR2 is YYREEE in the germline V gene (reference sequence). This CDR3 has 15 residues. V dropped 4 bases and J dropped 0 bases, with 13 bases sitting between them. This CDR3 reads CASSGVGALNTEAFF. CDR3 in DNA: TGTGCCAGCAGCGGCGTGGGGGCTCTGAACACTGAAGCTTTCTTT.

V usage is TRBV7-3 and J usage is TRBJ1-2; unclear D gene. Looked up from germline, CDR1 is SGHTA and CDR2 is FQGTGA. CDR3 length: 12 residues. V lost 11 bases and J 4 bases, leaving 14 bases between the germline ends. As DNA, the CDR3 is TGTGCCCCGCTCCGGGGTTCCTATGGCTACACCTTC. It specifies CAPLRGSYGYTF.